Below are 19 T cell receptor beta chains sequenced from a single sample in a study of blood T cell repertoires in COVID-19. Only in-frame clones appear in the TCRdb table, and some are missing; sequencing was by immunoSEQ multiplex PCR. The table shows under 200,000 clones, with approximately 90% occurring only once. Source material: peripheral blood. These receptors were obtained from a man younger than 30 with acute or convalescent COVID-19.

V gene TRBV5-1 combines with J gene TRBJ2-5; D is perhaps TRBD2 (6 bases). Germline V gene lookup returns CDR1 SGHRS and CDR2 YFSETQ. CDR3 length equals 14 residues. Between the trimmed V and J ends, which lost 1 base and 5 bases, there was a span of 12 bases. DNA for the CDR3: TGCGCCAGCAGCTTGATTCCGGGGGAGGAGACCCAGTACTTC. Its protein is CASSLIPGEETQYF.

This clone has a single count. J is TRBJ1-2 and V is TRBV5-5, with D hard to call. The CDR3 contains 15 residues. Germline V gene data show CDR1 as SGHKS and CDR2 as YYEKEE (reference sequence). V gave up 0 bases and J gave up 4 bases, with 13 bases separating them. This CDR3 is CASSLVAPAGYGYTF. The CDR3 bases are TGTGCCAGCAGCTTGGTAGCCCCCGCGGGCTATGGCTACACCTTC.

The chain has TRBV29-1 and TRBJ2-2; TRBD2 is a possible D gene (7 bases). V lost 7 bases, J lost 0 bases, and 18 bases lay in between. This CDR3 is built from 16 residues. The V gene's germline CDR1 is SQVTM and CDR2 ANQGSEA. In nucleotides, the CDR3 is TGCAGCGCCCGAGGGGGTCTAGCGGCGAACACCGGGGAGCTGTTTTTT. It codes for CSARGGLAANTGELFF.

The chain joins TRBV19 to TRBJ2-7; weak D call: TRBD1 (6 bases). The CDR3 spans 14 residues. Trimming took 5 bases from V and 3 from J, leaving 14 bases between them. Germline CDR1 and CDR2: LNHDA and SQIVND (reference sequence). Here the CDR3 DNA reads TGTGCCAGTAGTGACAGGTACCTAGACTACGAGCAGTACTTC. Translated: CASSDRYLDYEQYF. The full variable domain, rest sourced from reference TRBV19 and TRBJ2-7, is DGGITQSPKYLFRKEGQNVTLSCEQNLNHDAMYWYRQDPGQGLRLIYYSQIVNDFQKGDIAEGYSVSREKKESFPLTVTSAQKNPTAFYLCASSDRYLDYEQYFGPGTRLTVT.

The V call is TRBV5-6, the J call TRBJ2-1, with D hard to call. CDR1 and CDR2 (germline): SGHDT, YYEEEE. The CDR3 totals 15 residues. With 2 bases removed from V and 1 base from J, the gap between germline ends came to 10 bases. The CDR3 protein is CASSFQAVSYNEQFF. The CDR3 DNA is TGTGCCAGCAGCTTTCAGGCAGTGTCCTACAATGAGCAGTTCTTC.

CDR3 region: CASSSDNYRDLNTEAFF. CDR3 coding DNA: TGTGCCAGCAGCTCAGATAACTACAGGGACCTGAACACTGAAGCTTTCTTT. This chain uses TRBV7-9 with TRBJ1-1; possible D gene TRBD1, 6 bases. The CDR3 is 17 residues long. Trimming took off 4 bases at V and 0 bases at J, with 18 bases between the two ends. The germline gives CDR1 SEHNR, CDR2 FQNEAQ (reference sequence).

The chain combines TRBV9 with TRBJ1-2; D is possibly TRBD1 (5 bases). Germline V CDR1 and CDR2: SGDLS, YYNGEE. The ends were cut back, 0 bases at V and 8 bases at J, with 23 bases in the middle. This CDR3 has 17 residues. CDR3 sequence reads: CASSVDSGGGALKGYTF. Here the CDR3 DNA reads TGTGCCAGCAGCGTAGATTCGGGAGGAGGGGCCCTGAAAGGCTACACCTTC.

The J gene is TRBJ2-1, the V gene TRBV15; possibly TRBD1 for D (6 bases). The V end lost 8 bases, the J end lost 1 base, and 9 bases lay between the germline ends. The CDR3 extends over 13 amino acids. Per germline, CDR1 LNHNV and CDR2 YYDKDF (reference sequence). DNA for the CDR3: TGTGCCACCCGGACAGAGTCCTACAATGAGCAGTTCTTC. As protein: CATRTESYNEQFF.

V gene TRBV7-2 combines with J gene TRBJ2-1; D perhaps matches TRBD1 (5 bases). The germline V gene encodes CDR1 SGHTA and CDR2 FQGNSA. This CDR3 is 14 amino acids long. Trimming took 1 base from V and 7 from J, leaving 11 bases between them. The CDR3 reads CASSLDLWTNEQFF. For the CDR3, the DNA is TGTGCCAGCAGCTTAGACCTCTGGACAAATGAGCAGTTCTTC.

The chain links TRBV19 to TRBJ1-2; 7 nucleotides line up with TRBD1. Germline assignment: CDR1 LNHDA and CDR2 SQIVND (reference sequence). The CDR3 is 17 amino acids. The ends lost 0 bases at V and 4 bases at J; junction bases unmatched: 11. CDR3 in amino acids: CASSIDQGVKNVYGYTF. The CDR3 bases are TGTGCCAGTAGTATAGATCAGGGGGTGAAAAACGTCTATGGCTACACCTTC. Full variable domain (missing parts from reference TRBV19 and TRBJ1-2): DGGITQSPKYLFRKEGQNVTLSCEQNLNHDAMYWYRQDPGQGLRLIYYSQIVNDFQKGDIAEGYSVSREKKESFPLTVTSAQKNPTAFYLCASSIDQGVKNVYGYTFGSGTRLTVV.

The CDR3 is CASSIDVPSGIFYNEQFF. In DNA, the CDR3 is TGTGCCAGTAGTATAGATGTGCCTAGCGGGATTTTCTACAATGAGCAGTTCTTC. The chain combines TRBV19 with TRBJ2-1; 9 nucleotides line up with TRBD2. Germline V gene lookup returns CDR1 LNHDA and CDR2 SQIVND (reference sequence). V trimming: 0 bases; J trimming: 3 bases; junction bases outside the gene matches: 9. The CDR3 is made up of 18 amino acids. Based on the CDR3 plus reference TRBV19 and TRBJ2-1, the full variable domain is DGGITQSPKYLFRKEGQNVTLSCEQNLNHDAMYWYRQDPGQGLRLIYYSQIVNDFQKGDIAEGYSVSREKKESFPLTVTSAQKNPTAFYLCASSIDVPSGIFYNEQFFGPGTRLTVL.

J is TRBJ1-6 and V is TRBV7-8, with D maybe TRBD1 (6 bases). Trimming removed 5 bases from V and 7 bases from J, with 12 bases in between. The CDR3 covers 14 residues. The germline gives CDR1 SGHVS, CDR2 FQNEAQ. This CDR3 reads CASSRGQSNSPLHF. Written as DNA, the CDR3 is TGTGCCAGCAGCCGTGGACAGAGCAATTCACCCCTCCACTTT.

The chain recombines TRBV2 with TRBJ1-2; D is ambiguous. The CDR3 is made up of 14 amino acids. The germline V gene has CDR1 SNHLY and CDR2 FYNNEI. V dropped 2 bases and J dropped 1 base, with 8 bases sitting between them. CDR3 sequence: CASSEMRVNYGYTF. The CDR3 DNA reads TGTGCCAGCAGTGAAATGCGAGTTAACTATGGCTACACCTTC.

This chain joins TRBV4-1 and TRBJ2-5, with a weak D call TRBD1 (6 bases). Germline V lookup: CDR1 MGHRA, CDR2 YSYEKL. V was pared by 4 bases and J by 2 bases, with 17 bases between. This CDR3 is 16 amino acids long. In DNA, the CDR3 is TGCGCCAGCAGCCCCTTACCGGGACAAGGGCAAGAGACCCAGTACTTC. Its protein is CASSPLPGQGQETQYF.

The CDR3 protein is CASRTREDTEAFF. The CDR3 DNA sequence: TGTGCCAGCAGGACCAGGGAAGACACTGAAGCTTTCTTT. This chain links TRBV25-1 with TRBJ1-1; D possibly corresponds to TRBD1 (5 bases). V was cut by 6 bases and J by 3 bases, with 11 bases left in between. Germline V gives CDR1 MGHDK, CDR2 SYGVNS. The CDR3 totals 13 residues.

The V gene is TRBV27, the J gene TRBJ2-2, with 9 nucleotides matching TRBD1. With 3 bases clipped from V and 1 base from J, the junction kept 6 bases outside the gene matches. The CDR3 totals 17 residues. Germline-derived CDR1 and CDR2 are MNHEY and SMNVEV (reference sequence). The CDR3 DNA reads TGTGCCAGCAGTTTCCAGGGACAGGGAAAGAACACCGGGGAGCTGTTTTTT. Translating it yields CASSFQGQGKNTGELFF.

As regards this clone: The sample holds other DNA sequences that translate to the same CDR3. The V and J genes are TRBV19 and TRBJ1-5, with 10 bases fitting TRBD1. Unmatched junction bases numbered 3, after V lost 4 bases and J lost 6 bases. Germline-derived CDR1 and CDR2 are LNHDA and SQIVND (reference sequence). The CDR3 is made up of 14 amino acids. CDR3 residues: CASSTTGGGQPQHF. The CDR3 coding sequence is TGTGCCAGTAGTACGACAGGGGGCGGTCAGCCCCAGCATTTT.

The V call is TRBV19, the J call TRBJ2-7, with 9 bases matching TRBD1. This CDR3 has 20 amino acids. V shed 4 bases and J 1 base; nucleotides not matched to a gene: 20. Per germline, CDR1 LNHDA and CDR2 SQIVND (reference sequence). The CDR3 protein is CASSRGRSYSYRGPSYEQYF. The CDR3 nucleotides read TGTGCCAGTAGTAGAGGAAGGAGTTATAGCTACAGGGGGCCGTCCTACGAGCAGTACTTC. The variable domain in full, completed from reference TRBV19 and TRBJ2-7, reads DGGITQSPKYLFRKEGQNVTLSCEQNLNHDAMYWYRQDPGQGLRLIYYSQIVNDFQKGDIAEGYSVSREKKESFPLTVTSAQKNPTAFYLCASSRGRSYSYRGPSYEQYFGPGTRLTVT.

The CDR3 protein is CASSLGTSGSEQYF. The CDR3 coding sequence is TGTGCCAGCAGCTTAGGTACTAGCGGGAGCGAGCAGTACTTC. V usage is TRBV7-6 and J usage is TRBJ2-7; 11 nucleotides agree with TRBD2. The V segment lost 1 base and the J segment 6 bases; nucleotides outside the gene matches: 2. The CDR3 is 14 residues long. CDR1 SGHVS and CDR2 FNYEAQ come from the germline V gene.